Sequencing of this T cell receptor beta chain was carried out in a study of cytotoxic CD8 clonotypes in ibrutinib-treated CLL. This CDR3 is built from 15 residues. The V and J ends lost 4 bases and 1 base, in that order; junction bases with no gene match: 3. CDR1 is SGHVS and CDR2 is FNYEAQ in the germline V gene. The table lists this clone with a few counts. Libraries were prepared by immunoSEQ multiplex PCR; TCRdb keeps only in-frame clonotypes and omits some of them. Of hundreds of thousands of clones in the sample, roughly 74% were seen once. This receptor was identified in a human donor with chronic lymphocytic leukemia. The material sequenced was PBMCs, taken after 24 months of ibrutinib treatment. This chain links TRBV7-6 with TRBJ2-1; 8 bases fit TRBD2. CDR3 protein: CASSSGGGSYNEQFF. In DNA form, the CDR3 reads TGTGCCAGCAGCTCGGGAGGGGGGTCCTACAATGAGCAGTTCTTC.